This entry lists 31 T cell receptor beta chains sequenced from one sample in a study of blood T cell repertoires in COVID-19. Some clones are missing from TCRdb's copy, which holds only in-frame ones; the method was immunoSEQ multiplex PCR. The table shows around 320,000 clones, with around nine tenths occurring only once. The source material was PBMCs or T cells enriched from blood (not recorded which). These receptors were obtained from a woman between 45 and 60 years old who had been exposed to COVID-19.

This clone showed up just once. The gene calls are TRBV5-6 and TRBJ1-2; D is unresolved. V gave up 5 bases and J gave up 4 bases, with 18 bases separating them. Germline lookup yields CDR1 SGHDT and CDR2 YYEEEE. The CDR3 consists of 15 residues. The CDR3 loop is CASRPAIGEGYGYTF. In DNA form, the CDR3 reads TGTGCCAGCAGACCGGCGATTGGGGAGGGCTATGGCTACACCTTC.

The gene calls are TRBV2 and TRBJ2-5; maybe TRBD2 (6 bases). Germline assignment: CDR1 SNHLY and CDR2 FYNNEI. CDR3 length equals 14 residues. Trimming removed 4 bases from V and 3 bases from J, with 12 bases in between. The CDR3 loop is CASSVGTLKETQYF. In DNA, the CDR3 is TGTGCCAGCAGTGTTGGGACTTTAAAAGAGACCCAGTACTTC.

The V gene is TRBV28, the J gene TRBJ1-2, with D tentatively TRBD1 (5 bases). Germline V gene sequence: CDR1 MDHEN, CDR2 SYDVKM. The V and J ends lost 6 bases and 9 bases respectively, with 14 bases between them. The CDR3 covers 12 residues. CDR3 bases: TGTGCCAGCAGGACTGCGGGGCAGAGCTACACCTTC. It codes for CASRTAGQSYTF.

The V call is TRBV6-5, the J call TRBJ1-5; 10 bases map to TRBD1. In germline, CDR1 is MNHEY, CDR2 SVGAGI. The CDR3 contains 14 residues. V lost 5 bases to trimming and J lost 5 bases; unmatched junction nucleotides: 3. The CDR3 DNA is TGTGCCAGCAGTCCGGACAGGGGGTATCAGCCCCAGCATTTT. This codes for CASSPDRGYQPQHF.

There are a few counts of this clone. V gene TRBV7-2 combines with J gene TRBJ2-7; D ambiguous. V was clipped by 5 bases and J by 1 base, with 12 bases between them. CDR3 length: 14 residues. The germline V gene encodes CDR1 SGHTA and CDR2 FQGNSA. Here the CDR3 reads CASSPGHASYEQYF. The CDR3 nucleotides are TGTGCCAGCAGCCCTGGGCATGCGTCCTACGAGCAGTACTTC.

The J gene is TRBJ1-4, the V gene TRBV30; 7 bases are shared with TRBD1. The J segment lost 5 bases and the V segment lost 4 bases, leaving 4 bases of the junction unmatched. CDR1 is GTSNPN, CDR2 SVGIG, per germline (reference sequence). There are 13 residues in the CDR3. CDR3 DNA sequence: TGTGCCTGGACCCAACAGGGGAATGAAAAACTGTTTTTT. It yields the protein CAWTQQGNEKLFF.

The V call is TRBV28, the J call TRBJ2-3; D unresolved. In germline, CDR1 is MDHEN, CDR2 SYDVKM. The CDR3 length is 14 residues. V was trimmed by 5 bases and J by 0 bases, leaving 9 bases between them. This chain's CDR3 is CASSLSTSTDTQYF. The CDR3 DNA reads TGTGCCAGCAGTCTCTCGACTAGCACAGATACGCAGTATTTT.

This clone showed up just a few times. The chain has TRBV5-4 and TRBJ1-1; D is uncertain. This CDR3 has 12 residues. V lost 2 bases and J 6 bases, leaving 8 bases between the germline ends. Germline assignment: CDR1 SGHNT and CDR2 YYREEE (reference sequence). CDR3 residues: CASSFGEAEAFF. CDR3 coding DNA: TGTGCCAGCAGCTTTGGAGAGGCTGAAGCTTTCTTT.

For the CDR3, the DNA is TGTGCCAGCAAAACGACAGGGAGGGATACGCAGTATTTT. Translating gives CASKTTGRDTQYF. The chain couples TRBV27 to TRBJ2-3; perhaps TRBD1 as D (7 bases). The CDR3 sequence is 13 residues long. Germline CDR1 and CDR2: MNHEY and SMNVEV (reference sequence). The V gene lost 7 bases and the J gene lost 6 bases, with 14 bases spanning the gap.

The V and J genes are TRBV4-1 and TRBJ1-2, with 8 bases identical to TRBD1. Unmatched junction bases numbered 4, after V lost 0 bases and J lost 7 bases. Germline values: CDR1 MGHRA, CDR2 YSYEKL. This CDR3 spans 14 amino acids. The CDR3 region is CASSQEDRAIGYTF. CDR3 DNA: TGCGCCAGCAGCCAAGAGGACAGGGCGATTGGCTACACCTTC.

This chain links TRBV2 with TRBJ2-5; TRBD2 aligns across 12 bases. Germline V lookup: CDR1 SNHLY, CDR2 FYNNEI. The CDR3 consists of 14 residues. The V and J ends lost 8 bases and 3 bases, in that order; junction bases with no gene match: 4. The CDR3 bases are TGTGCCAGCGGGACTAGCGGGCGCAAAGAGACCCAGTACTTC. It is translated as CASGTSGRKETQYF.

The CDR3, as DNA: TGCGCCAGCAGCTTGGGCGGGAGCTCCCAAGAGACCCAGTACTTC. This translates into CASSLGGSSQETQYF. This sequence joins TRBV5-1 and TRBJ2-5; the match to TRBD2 covers 7 bases. The CDR3 consists of 15 residues. The germline CDR1 and CDR2 sequences are SGHRS and YFSETQ. With V trimmed by 0 bases and J by 1 base, 3 bases remained unmatched.

The chain is built from TRBV10-1 and TRBJ2-3; the match to TRBD1 covers 9 bases. V dropped 6 bases and J dropped 3; count of bases not matched to a gene: 4. The germline V gene encodes CDR1 WNHNN and CDR2 SYGVQD (reference sequence). This CDR3 region has 14 residues. DNA of the CDR3: TGCGCCAGCAGACCGGGACAGGGTACAGATACGCAGTATTTT. Encoded protein: CASRPGQGTDTQYF.

This chain connects TRBV5-4 to TRBJ2-5, with 7 bases identical to TRBD2. Germline V gene lookup returns CDR1 SGHNT and CDR2 YYREEE (reference sequence). The CDR3 is 14 amino acids. Unmatched junction bases numbered 11, after V lost 7 bases and J lost 5 bases. The CDR3 is CASCRAGKLETQYF. DNA of the CDR3: TGTGCCAGCTGTAGAGCGGGGAAGCTGGAGACCCAGTACTTC.

The rearrangement joins TRBV2 to TRBJ2-7, with 9 bases lining up with TRBD1. J gave up 5 bases and V 11 bases, and 7 bases lay outside the gene matches. Germline-derived CDR1 and CDR2 are SNHLY and FYNNEI. The length of the CDR3 is 12 residues. This chain's CDR3 is CAVSQGADEQYF. The CDR3 nucleotides read TGTGCCGTTTCACAGGGGGCCGACGAGCAGTACTTC.

CDR3: CASSTDGGIQPQHF. The CDR3 nucleotides are TGCGCCAGCAGCACTGACGGCGGGATTCAGCCCCAGCATTTT. The J gene is TRBJ1-5, the V gene TRBV5-1, with no clear D. With 4 bases removed from V and 6 bases from J, the gap between germline ends came to 14 bases. The germline V gene has CDR1 SGHRS and CDR2 YFSETQ. This CDR3 is 14 amino acids long. The full variable domain, rest sourced from reference TRBV5-1 and TRBJ1-5, is KAGVTQTPRYLIKTRGQQVTLSCSPISGHRSVSWYQQTPGQGLQFLFEYFSETQRNKGNFPGRFSGRQFSNSRSEMNVSTLELGDSALYLCASSTDGGIQPQHFGDGTRLSIL.

The chain joins TRBV19 to TRBJ1-5, with TRBD1 identical over 7 bases. The CDR3 covers 14 residues. CDR1 is LNHDA and CDR2 is SQIVND in the germline V gene (reference sequence). The V and J ends lost 3 bases and 4 bases, in that order; junction bases with no gene match: 3. CDR3 nucleotide sequence: TGTGCCAGTAGTATCCCCAGGGGGAATCAGCCCCAGCATTTT. It is translated as CASSIPRGNQPQHF.

The chain couples TRBV28 to TRBJ1-5; unclear D gene. Germline assignment: CDR1 MDHEN and CDR2 SYDVKM. The CDR3 is 18 residues long. With 2 bases removed from V and 5 bases from J, the gap between germline ends came to 22 bases. The CDR3 here is CASSLPRPHRQWDQPQHF. CDR3 nucleotide sequence: TGTGCCAGCAGTTTACCCCGCCCGCATAGACAATGGGATCAGCCCCAGCATTTT.

The chain recombines TRBV3-1 (or the pseudogene TRBV3-2) with TRBJ1-2, with 8 bases aligning to TRBD1. The CDR3 extends over 16 amino acids. Germline CDR1 reads LGHDT; CDR2 reads YNNKEL (reference sequence). The V and J ends lost 1 base and 8 bases, in that order; junction bases with no gene match: 12. The CDR3 loop is CASSQGGGRGLSGYTF. Here the CDR3 DNA reads TGTGCCAGCAGCCAAGGGGGAGGCAGGGGGCTAAGCGGCTACACCTTC.

V is TRBV6-1 and J is TRBJ2-1; D call uncertain. V lost 0 bases and J lost 2, with 8 bases in between. Germline CDR1 is MNHNS and CDR2 is SASEGT. There are 15 residues in the CDR3. The CDR3 region is CASSEAPTPYNEQFF. CDR3 in DNA: TGTGCCAGCAGTGAAGCGCCGACTCCCTACAATGAGCAGTTCTTC.

V and J are TRBV5-1 and TRBJ1-2; the match to TRBD1 covers 7 bases. Germline V gene lookup returns CDR1 SGHRS and CDR2 YFSETQ. V lost 5 bases and J lost 0; bases outside the gene matches: 10. The length of the CDR3 is 16 residues. The CDR3 loop is CASSYGPGQTNYGYTF. Here the CDR3 DNA reads TGCGCCAGCAGTTACGGCCCGGGACAGACTAACTATGGCTACACCTTC.

The CDR3 is CASNDRGGGYGYTF. The CDR3 DNA reads TGTGCCAGCAACGACAGGGGAGGGGGCTATGGCTACACCTTC. This chain uses TRBV6-5 with TRBJ1-2; 8 bases fit TRBD1. V shed 7 bases, J shed 4 bases, and the junction held 8 bases outside the gene matches. CDR1 is MNHEY and CDR2 is SVGAGI in the germline V gene. The length of the CDR3 is 14 residues.

The chain joins TRBV19 to TRBJ2-5, with TRBD1 matching 10 bases. V gave up 6 bases and J gave up 5 bases; unmatched junction bases: 9. The CDR3 totals 15 residues. CDR1 and CDR2 (germline): LNHDA, SQIVND (reference sequence). CDR3 sequence reads: CASRSTGTGEETQYF. CDR3 nucleotide sequence: TGTGCCAGTAGAAGTACCGGGACAGGGGAGGAGACCCAGTACTTC. Full variable domain (outside the CDR3, taken from reference TRBV19 and TRBJ2-5): DGGITQSPKYLFRKEGQNVTLSCEQNLNHDAMYWYRQDPGQGLRLIYYSQIVNDFQKGDIAEGYSVSREKKESFPLTVTSAQKNPTAFYLCASRSTGTGEETQYFGPGTRLLVL.

The V and J genes are TRBV28 and TRBJ2-3; TRBD2 aligns across 9 bases. Per germline, CDR1 MDHEN and CDR2 SYDVKM. Unmatched junction bases numbered 11, after V lost 8 bases and J lost 2 bases. This CDR3 has 16 amino acids. In DNA form, the CDR3 reads TGTGCCAGCGTCCCGAGGGGCGGGGGGGTCACAGATACGCAGTATTTT. Amino acid sequence: CASVPRGGGVTDTQYF.

V and J are TRBV15 and TRBJ2-1; TRBD1 agrees at 8 bases. The CDR3 runs 16 residues. V shed 1 base, J shed 8 bases, and the junction held 10 bases outside the gene matches. CDR1 and CDR2 from the germline V gene are LNHNV and YYDKDF (reference sequence). The CDR3 loop is CATSRGGQAGRDEQFF. CDR3 DNA sequence: TGTGCCACCAGCAGAGGGGGACAGGCCGGTCGCGATGAGCAGTTCTTC.

This clone was observed once. This sequence joins TRBV6-5 and TRBJ1-1, with a tentative D call TRBD1 (5 bases). Per germline, CDR1 MNHEY and CDR2 SVGAGI. The V gene lost 7 bases and the J gene lost 4 bases, with 13 bases spanning the gap. This CDR3 comprises 13 residues. CDR3 sequence reads: CASTTSTGTEAFF. The DNA for the CDR3 is TGTGCCAGCACTACCAGCACAGGCACTGAAGCTTTCTTT.

CDR3 amino acids: CASSLGFGTGATYEQYF. Here the CDR3 DNA reads TGTGCCAGCAGCTTAGGATTCGGGACAGGGGCAACCTACGAGCAGTACTTC. The V call is TRBV7-9, the J call TRBJ2-7, with 10 bases that match TRBD1. CDR1 is SEHNR, CDR2 FQNEAQ, per germline (reference sequence). The CDR3 spans 17 residues. V was clipped by 1 base and J by 2 bases; unmatched bases: 8.

In regard to this clone: Other DNA sequences in this sample translate to the same CDR3. This sequence joins TRBV27 and TRBJ2-1; 11 positions agree with TRBD2. V lost 4 bases to trimming and J lost 8 bases; unmatched junction nucleotides: 4. Germline V gene data show CDR1 as MNHEY and CDR2 as SMNVEV (reference sequence). CDR3 length equals 14 residues. As DNA, the CDR3 is TGTGCCAGCAGTTATAGCGGGGGGGCCCATGAGCAGTTCTTC. Translating gives CASSYSGGAHEQFF.

This sequence joins TRBV29-1 and TRBJ1-1; D gene uncertain. Trimming left V 6 bases short and J 3 bases short, with 17 bases between. The CDR3 is 14 amino acids. Germline assignment: CDR1 SQVTM and CDR2 ANQGSEA. Written as DNA, the CDR3 is TGCAGCGTCCACCTGACCCGGGGAGACACTGAAGCTTTCTTT. Translated, it gives CSVHLTRGDTEAFF.

Concerning this clone itself: The sample contains more than one DNA sequence encoding this CDR3. This chain links TRBV5-1 with TRBJ2-5, with TRBD1 matching 7 bases. The CDR3 is 15 residues long. The V gene end was trimmed by 0 bases and the J gene end by 3 bases; junction bases not matched to a gene: 5. Germline CDR1 and CDR2: SGHRS and YFSETQ. The CDR3 sequence: CASSLGGTVKETQYF. The CDR3 region has the DNA TGCGCCAGCAGCTTGGGAGGGACAGTAAAAGAGACCCAGTACTTC.

The chain employs TRBV7-9 and TRBJ2-1; D perhaps matches TRBD2 (8 bases). The CDR3 contains 17 residues. The germline gives CDR1 SEHNR, CDR2 FQNEAQ (reference sequence). Deletions cut 2 bases from V and 1 base from J, with 15 bases between. CDR3 protein: CASSLIGRGLSYNEQFF. CDR3 coding DNA: TGTGCCAGCAGCTTAATCGGGAGGGGGCTATCCTACAATGAGCAGTTCTTC.